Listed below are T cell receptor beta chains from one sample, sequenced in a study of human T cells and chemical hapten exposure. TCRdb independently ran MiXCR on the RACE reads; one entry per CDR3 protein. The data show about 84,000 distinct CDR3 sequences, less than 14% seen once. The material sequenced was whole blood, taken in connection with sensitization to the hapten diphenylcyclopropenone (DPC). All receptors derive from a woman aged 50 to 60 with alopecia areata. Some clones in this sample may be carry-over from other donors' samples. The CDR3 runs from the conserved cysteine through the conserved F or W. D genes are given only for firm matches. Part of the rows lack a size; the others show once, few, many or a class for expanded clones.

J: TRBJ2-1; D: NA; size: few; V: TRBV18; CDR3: CASSPLPEDNEQFF; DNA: TGTGCCAGCTCACCGCTCCCTGAGGACAATGAGCAGTTCTTC
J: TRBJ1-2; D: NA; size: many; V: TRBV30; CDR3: CAWSPGTNYGYTF; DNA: TGTGCCTGGAGTCCCGGGACGAACTATGGCTACACCTTC
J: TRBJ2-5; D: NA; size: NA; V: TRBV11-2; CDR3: CASSRGGLETQYF; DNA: TGTGCCAGCAGCCGAGGGGGGCTAGAGACCCAGTACTTC
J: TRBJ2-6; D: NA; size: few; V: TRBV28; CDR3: CASSQLLRANVLTF; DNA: TGTGCCAGCAGTCAACTCCTGAGGGCCAACGTCCTGACTTTC
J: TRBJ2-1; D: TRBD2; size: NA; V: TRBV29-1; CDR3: CGGGPVSYNEQFF; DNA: TGCGGGGGGGGACCCGTCTCCTACAATGAGCAGTTCTTC
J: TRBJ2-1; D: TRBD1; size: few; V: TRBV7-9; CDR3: CASSSGDRGGYREQFF; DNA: TGTGCCAGCAGCTCCGGCGACAGGGGGGGATACAGAGAGCAGTTCTTC
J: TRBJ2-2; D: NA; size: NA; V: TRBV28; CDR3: CASARFRNTGELFF; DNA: TGTGCCAGCGCCCGGTTCCGGAACACCGGGGAGCTGTTTTTT
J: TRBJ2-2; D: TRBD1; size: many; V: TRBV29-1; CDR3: CSADSGQGFTGELFF; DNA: TGCAGCGCTGATTCGGGACAGGGATTCACCGGGGAGCTGTTTTTT
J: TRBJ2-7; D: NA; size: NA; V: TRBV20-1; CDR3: CSANRDIYEQYF; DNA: TGCAGTGCTAACCGGGACATCTACGAGCAGTACTTC
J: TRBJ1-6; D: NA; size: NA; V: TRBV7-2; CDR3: CASSPRAGTSPLHF; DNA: TGTGCCAGCAGCCCCAGGGCAGGGACTTCACCCCTCCACTTT
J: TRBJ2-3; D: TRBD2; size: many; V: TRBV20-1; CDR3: CSARARTSGRGDTQYF; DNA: TGCAGTGCTAGAGCCCGGACTAGCGGGAGAGGAGATACGCAGTATTTT
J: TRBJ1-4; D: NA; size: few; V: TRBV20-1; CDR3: CSARREKLFF; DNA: TGCAGTGCGCGGAGGGAAAAACTGTTTTTT
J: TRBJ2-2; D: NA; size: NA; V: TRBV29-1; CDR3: CSVATGRTGELFF; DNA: TGCAGCGTTGCAACAGGGCGAACCGGGGAGCTGTTTTTT
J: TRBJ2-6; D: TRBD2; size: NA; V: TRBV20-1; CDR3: CSARDNRGSSGSGGANVLTF; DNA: TGCAGTGCTAGAGATAATCGTGGGTCTAGCGGGAGTGGTGGGGCCAACGTCCTGACTTTC
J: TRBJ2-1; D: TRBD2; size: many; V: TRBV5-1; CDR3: CASSTGLAARAHNEQFF; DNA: TGCGCCAGCAGCACCGGACTAGCGGCCAGAGCCCACAATGAGCAGTTCTTC
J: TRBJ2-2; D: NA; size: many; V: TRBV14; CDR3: CASSQQVNTGELFF; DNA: TGTGCCAGCAGCCAACAAGTGAACACCGGGGAGCTGTTTTTT
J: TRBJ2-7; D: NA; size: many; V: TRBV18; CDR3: CASSPPGRSSYEQYF; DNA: TGTGCCAGCTCACCACCGGGCAGGTCCTCCTACGAGCAGTACTTC
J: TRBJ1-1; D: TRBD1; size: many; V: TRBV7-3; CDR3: CASSLKGGQGWIGTEAFF; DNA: TGTGCCAGCAGCTTAAAGGGGGGACAGGGTTGGATCGGCACTGAAGCTTTCTTT
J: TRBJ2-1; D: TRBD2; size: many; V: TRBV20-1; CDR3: CSARAGTSGTSLNEQFF; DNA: TGCAGTGCTAGAGCGGGGACTAGCGGGACCAGCCTCAATGAGCAGTTCTTC
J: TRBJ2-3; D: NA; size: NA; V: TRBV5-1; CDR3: CASSLSTARLTDTQYF; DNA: TGCGCCAGCAGCTTGTCAACAGCAAGACTAACAGATACGCAGTATTTT
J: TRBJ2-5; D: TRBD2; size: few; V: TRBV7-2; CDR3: CASSRSGSKETQYF; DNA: TGTGCCAGCAGCCGTAGCGGGAGTAAAGAGACCCAGTACTTC
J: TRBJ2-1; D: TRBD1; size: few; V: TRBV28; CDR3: CASTPAGTGGRGNEQFF; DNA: TGTGCCAGCACCCCGGCGGGTACAGGGGGCAGAGGCAATGAGCAGTTCTTC
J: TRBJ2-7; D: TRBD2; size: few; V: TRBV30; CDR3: CAWSLSTSGSALNF; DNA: TGTGCCTGGAGTCTTAGTACTAGCGGGAGCGCGCTGAACTTC
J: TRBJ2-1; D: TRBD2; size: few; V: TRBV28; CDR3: CASSLYSGRVTYNEQFF; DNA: TGTGCCAGCAGTTTATATAGCGGGCGGGTTACCTACAATGAGCAGTTCTTC
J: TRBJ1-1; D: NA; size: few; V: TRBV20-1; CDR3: CSARPPNTNTEAFF; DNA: TGCAGTGCTAGGCCCCCCAATACTAACACTGAAGCTTTCTTT
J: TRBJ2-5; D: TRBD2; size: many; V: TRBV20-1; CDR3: CSARDRGSGRGDETQYF; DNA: TGCAGTGCTAGAGATCGGGGTAGCGGGAGGGGAGATGAGACCCAGTACTTC
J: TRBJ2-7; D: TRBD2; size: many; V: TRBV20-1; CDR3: CSASTGTSGSHEQYF; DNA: TGCAGTGCTAGCACCGGGACTAGCGGGAGCCACGAGCAGTACTTC
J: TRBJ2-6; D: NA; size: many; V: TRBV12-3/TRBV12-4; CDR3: CASSLRGSGANVLTF; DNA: TGTGCCAGCAGTCTTAGGGGCTCAGGGGCCAACGTCCTGACTTTC
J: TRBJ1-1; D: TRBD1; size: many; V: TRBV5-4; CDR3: CASSPTGSIRTEAFF; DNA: TGTGCCAGCAGCCCGACAGGGAGTATCCGCACTGAAGCTTTCTTT
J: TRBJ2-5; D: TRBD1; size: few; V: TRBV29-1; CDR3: CSVEPGQGRETQYF; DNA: TGCAGCGTTGAACCCGGACAGGGTCGGGAGACCCAGTACTTC
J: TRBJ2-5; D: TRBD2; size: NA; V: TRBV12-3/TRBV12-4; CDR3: CASSWTSGRLSETQYF; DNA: TGTGCCAGCAGTTGGACTAGCGGGAGGCTTAGTGAGACCCAGTACTTC
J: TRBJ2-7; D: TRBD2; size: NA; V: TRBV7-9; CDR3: CASSSGTSGLYEQYF; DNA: TGTGCCAGCAGCTCCGGGACTAGCGGCCTCTACGAGCAGTACTTC
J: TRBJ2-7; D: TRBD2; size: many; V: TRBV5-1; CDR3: CASSGTSDYEQYF; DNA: TGCGCCAGCAGCGGGACTAGCGACTACGAGCAGTACTTC
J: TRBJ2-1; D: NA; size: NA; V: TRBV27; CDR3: CASSRGLSYNEQFF; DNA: TGTGCCAGCAGTAGAGGACTTTCATACAATGAGCAGTTCTTC
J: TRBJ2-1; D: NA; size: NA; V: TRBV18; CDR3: CASSPEENEQFF; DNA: TGTGCCAGCTCACCAGAGGAGAATGAGCAGTTCTTC
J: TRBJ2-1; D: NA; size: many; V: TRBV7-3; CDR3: CASAQDSGNSYNEQFF; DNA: TGTGCCAGCGCTCAGGACAGCGGGAACTCCTACAATGAGCAGTTCTTC
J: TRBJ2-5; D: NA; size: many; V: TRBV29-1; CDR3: CSVEKQQETQYF; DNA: TGCAGCGTTGAAAAACAGCAAGAGACCCAGTACTTC
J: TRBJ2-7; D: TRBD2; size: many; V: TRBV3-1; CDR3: CASSLGTSSGTISYEQYF; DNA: TGTGCCAGCAGCCTAGGGACTAGTTCCGGGACCATTTCCTACGAGCAGTACTTC
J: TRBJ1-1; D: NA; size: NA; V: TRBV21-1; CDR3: CASLWREAFF; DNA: TGTGCCAGCTTGTGGAGAGAAGCTTTCTTT
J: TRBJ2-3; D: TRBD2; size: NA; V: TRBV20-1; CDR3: CSASETSGARTDTQYF; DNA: TGCAGTGCTTCTGAGACTAGCGGAGCCCGGACAGATACGCAGTATTTT
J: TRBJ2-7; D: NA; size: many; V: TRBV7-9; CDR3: CASSLGLGSNRAYEQYF; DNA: TGTGCCAGCAGCTTAGGGCTAGGGTCAAATAGAGCCTACGAGCAGTACTTC
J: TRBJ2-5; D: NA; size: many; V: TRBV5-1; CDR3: CASSLAPGLETQYF; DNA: TGCGCCAGCAGCTTGGCCCCGGGATTAGAGACCCAGTACTTC
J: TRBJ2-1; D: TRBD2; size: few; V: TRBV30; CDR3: CAWSPGGQGASGRFYNEQFF; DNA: TGTGCCTGGAGCCCCGGAGGACAAGGTGCTAGCGGGAGGTTCTACAATGAGCAGTTCTTC
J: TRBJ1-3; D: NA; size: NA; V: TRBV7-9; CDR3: CASSRDGNTIYF; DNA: TGTGCCAGCAGCCGCGATGGAAACACCATATATTTT
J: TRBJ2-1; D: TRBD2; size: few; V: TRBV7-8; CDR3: CASSLSTSGRARNEQFF; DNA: TGTGCCAGCAGCTTGTCAACTAGCGGGAGGGCCCGCAATGAGCAGTTCTTC
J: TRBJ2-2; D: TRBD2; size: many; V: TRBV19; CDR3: CASSRTSGINTGELFF; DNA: TGTGCCAGTAGCCGAACTAGCGGGATTAACACCGGGGAGCTGTTTTTT
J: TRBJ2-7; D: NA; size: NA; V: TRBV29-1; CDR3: CSVEAGNRYF; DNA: TGCAGCGTTGAAGCGGGGAATAGGTACTTC
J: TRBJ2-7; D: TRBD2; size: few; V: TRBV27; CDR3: CASSTGTSYEQYF; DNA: TGTGCCAGCAGTACCGGGACTAGCTACGAGCAGTACTTC
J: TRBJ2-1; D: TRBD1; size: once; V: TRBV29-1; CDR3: CSVKAGGPYNEQFF; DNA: TGCAGCGTGAAGGCAGGGGGACCCTACAATGAGCAGTTCTTC